These 24 T cell receptor beta chains share one sample of origin, sequenced in a study of Graves' ophthalmopathy and Graves' hyperthyroidism. Amplified TCR beta CDR3 regions were obtained using RNA transcripts as template. An initial RT-PCR round employing HTBI primers preceded a second-round multiplex PCR. Each CDR3 protein gets one entry after TCRdb re-called the multiplex PCR reads with MiXCR. Of under 200,000 distinct CDR3 sequences listed, more than 30% are singletons. Sample: peripheral blood. The receptors originated from a middle-aged woman with Graves' ophthalmopathy.

This chain joins TRBV10-3 and TRBJ2-7; 8 nucleotides align to TRBD1. V dropped 11 bases and J dropped 2; count of bases not matched to a gene: 20. Germline lookup yields CDR1 ENHRY and CDR2 SYGVKD. The CDR3 spans 17 residues. The CDR3 DNA is TGTGCCCCACAAGAGGGCCAGGGGGCTGCAGTAACCTACGAGCAGTACTTC. Protein product: CAPQEGQGAAVTYEQYF.

The chain combines TRBV28 with TRBJ2-7; no reliable D call. Trimming removed 3 bases at V and 12 bases at J, with 18 bases between. This CDR3 has 13 amino acids. Per the germline V gene, CDR1 is MDHEN and CDR2 is SYDVKM. CDR3 loop: CASSFRLASGAYF. The DNA for the CDR3 is TGTGCCAGCAGTTTTAGGTTAGCCTCGGGCGCGTACTTC. Full variable domain (outside the CDR3, taken from reference TRBV28 and TRBJ2-7): DVKVTQSSRYLVKRTGEKVFLECVQDMDHENMFWYRQDPGLGLRLIYFSYDVKMKEKGDIPEGYSVSREKKERFSLILESASTNQTSMYLCASSFRLASGAYFGPGTRLTVT.

The rearrangement links TRBV2 to TRBJ1-5, with 7 positions matching TRBD1. The CDR3 covers 15 residues. Trimming removed 7 bases from V and 6 bases from J; junction bases left unmatched: 12. Germline V gene data show CDR1 as SNHLY and CDR2 as FYNNEI. CDR3: CASKESGTEGQPQHF. The CDR3 coding sequence is TGTGCCAGCAAAGAGTCAGGGACAGAGGGTCAGCCCCAGCATTTT.

This clonotype appeared many times. The rearrangement joins TRBV28 to TRBJ2-5; 13 bases align to TRBD2. Germline V gene lookup returns CDR1 MDHEN and CDR2 SYDVKM. V trimming: 4 bases; J trimming: 2 bases; junction bases outside the gene matches: 4. This CDR3 has 16 amino acids. The CDR3 reads CASSWRGLAGQETQYF. The CDR3 nucleotides are TGTGCCAGCAGTTGGAGGGGACTAGCGGGACAAGAGACCCAGTACTTC. Based on the CDR3 plus reference TRBV28 and TRBJ2-5, the full variable domain is DVKVTQSSRYLVKRTGEKVFLECVQDMDHENMFWYRQDPGLGLRLIYFSYDVKMKEKGDIPEGYSVSREKKERFSLILESASTNQTSMYLCASSWRGLAGQETQYFGPGTRLLVL.

The chain couples TRBV6-5 to TRBJ2-5; 7 nucleotides agree with TRBD2. The CDR3 is made up of 16 amino acids. Germline CDR1 is MNHEY and CDR2 is SVGAGI. V shed 0 bases, J shed 5 bases, and the junction held 9 bases outside the gene matches. CDR3 in DNA: TGTGCCAGCAGTTACTCGAGGGGAGGGACCAAGGAGACCCAGTACTTC. Translation: CASSYSRGGTKETQYF.

The rearrangement uses TRBV6-1 and TRBJ1-2; 10 bases line up with TRBD1. CDR3 length: 15 residues. Germline V gene data show CDR1 as MNHNS and CDR2 as SASEGT. Germline trimming cut 8 bases from V and 4 bases from J; bases unmatched to any gene: 10. CDR3 residues: CASGPGTGALYGYTF. CDR3 in DNA: TGTGCCAGCGGTCCCGGGACAGGGGCCCTCTATGGCTACACCTTC.

This clonotype was counted a few times. V and J are TRBV6-4 and TRBJ1-2, with unresolved D. Deletions cut 6 bases from V and 5 bases from J, with 7 bases between. This CDR3 is built from 11 residues. Looked up from germline, CDR1 is MRHNA and CDR2 is SNTAGT. The CDR3 bases are TGTGCCAGCAGGGTTGATTATGGCTACACCTTC. Its translation is CASRVDYGYTF.

The V call is TRBV11-1, the J call TRBJ2-7, with D possibly matching TRBD1 (6 bases). The ends were cut back, 7 bases at V and 1 base at J, with 20 bases in the middle. There are 16 residues in the CDR3. CDR1 SGHAT and CDR2 FQDESV come from the germline V gene (reference sequence). CDR3 amino acids: CASTPNRAGVSYEQYF. CDR3 nucleotide sequence: TGTGCCAGCACCCCTAATCGGGCAGGGGTGTCCTACGAGCAGTACTTC.

This clonotype was picked up many times. The chain joins TRBV29-1 to TRBJ1-1; 9 bases are a match to TRBD1. This CDR3 has 14 residues. Trimming cost V 0 bases and J 5 bases; bases outside gene matches: 4. Germline CDR1 is SQVTM and CDR2 is ANQGSEA. CDR3 region: CSVEDGTGNTEAFF. The CDR3 coding sequence is TGCAGCGTTGAAGATGGGACAGGGAATACTGAAGCTTTCTTT.

This clonotype was observed at least ten times. The chain is built from TRBV6-5 and TRBJ1-6, with D perhaps matching TRBD1 (5 bases). V shed 4 bases and J shed 7 bases, with 11 bases lying between them. The CDR3 has 14 residues. Germline V gene sequence: CDR1 MNHEY, CDR2 SVGAGI. CDR3 sequence reads: CASSFTGTNSPLHF. The CDR3 DNA reads as TGTGCCAGCAGTTTTACAGGAACCAATTCACCCCTCCACTTT.

This chain uses TRBV6-4 with TRBJ1-2; the match to TRBD1 covers 10 bases. The V segment lost 6 bases and the J segment 7 bases; nucleotides outside the gene matches: 14. The CDR3 is 16 residues long. The V gene's germline CDR1 is MRHNA and CDR2 SNTAGT. CDR3 nucleotide sequence: TGTGCCAGCAGGGACCCGGGACAGGGGATATCAACTGGCTACACCTTC. Encoded protein: CASRDPGQGISTGYTF.

This chain links TRBV24-1 with TRBJ2-7, with a tentative D call TRBD1 (5 bases). Germline CDR1 KGHDR, CDR2 SFDVKD. V was trimmed by 4 bases and J by 3 bases, leaving 18 bases between them. The CDR3 covers 16 residues. The CDR3 is CATSDLSRQRYYEQYF. DNA of the CDR3: TGTGCCACCAGTGACTTATCCCGACAGCGATACTACGAGCAGTACTTC.

The DNA of the CDR3 is TGTGCCAGCAGACTAGGAGCCGGCAATCAGCCCCAGCATTTT. Protein: CASRLGAGNQPQHF. The chain recombines TRBV12-3 or TRBV12-4 with TRBJ1-5; D is unclear. The V end was cut by 6 bases, the J end by 2 bases, with 11 bases between. This CDR3 region has 14 residues.

The chain employs TRBV24-1 and TRBJ2-5, with D possibly matching TRBD2 (5 bases). The CDR3 has 11 amino acids. Germline V lookup: CDR1 KGHDR, CDR2 SFDVKD. The germline V and J ends were trimmed by 4 bases and 7 bases, with 6 bases remaining between them. CDR3 loop: CATSERATQYF. The CDR3 DNA reads TGTGCCACCAGTGAGCGGGCGACCCAGTACTTC.

This chain connects TRBV7-2 to TRBJ2-5; D is possibly TRBD2 (6 bases). The CDR3 covers 15 residues. With 7 bases removed from V and 2 bases from J, the gap between germline ends came to 17 bases. Germline V gene lookup returns CDR1 SGHTA and CDR2 FQGNSA. The CDR3 is CASTPGAGTQETQYF. For the CDR3, the DNA is TGTGCCAGCACGCCCGGAGCAGGGACTCAAGAGACCCAGTACTTC. The complete variable domain, with remaining parts taken from reference TRBV7-2 and TRBJ2-5, reads GAGVSQSPSNKVTEKGKDVELRCDPISGHTALYWYRQSLGQGLEFLIYFQGNSAPDKSGLPSDRFSAERTGGSVSTLTIQRTQQEDSAVYLCASTPGAGTQETQYFGPGTRLLVL.

The chain links TRBV6-2 or TRBV6-3 to TRBJ1-1; D is uncertain. V shed 2 bases and J shed 4 bases, with 23 bases lying between them. CDR1 MNHEY and CDR2 SVGEGT come from the germline V gene. This CDR3 has 18 amino acids. Here the CDR3 reads CASSYTRTEDLHSTEAFF. The CDR3 DNA reads TGTGCCAGCAGTTACACCAGAACAGAGGACCTGCATTCCACTGAAGCTTTCTTT.

This clonotype has at least ten counts. A much larger clone lies a single base off, so this may be a read error. The chain has TRBV10-3 and TRBJ2-7; 7 bases fit TRBD1. The CDR3 is 16 amino acids. CDR1 is ENHRY, CDR2 SYGVKD, per germline. The CDR3 spells CAIRTKGKGATYGQYF. The DNA for the CDR3 is TGTGCCATCCGTACCAAGGGAAAGGGGGCCACCTACGGGCAGTACTTC.

The V call is TRBV20-1, the J call TRBJ1-6, with 8 bases aligning to TRBD1. V was pared by 0 bases and J by 6 bases, with 7 bases of the junction left unmatched. CDR1 and CDR2 (germline): DFQATT, SNEGSKA (reference sequence). The CDR3 is 16 residues long. CDR3 region: CSARDPLRGPNSPLHF. DNA for the CDR3: TGCAGTGCTAGAGATCCGCTCAGGGGGCCTAATTCACCCCTCCACTTT.

The chain links TRBV12-3 or TRBV12-4 to TRBJ2-7, with no clear D. V lost 1 base and J 7 bases, leaving 11 bases between the germline ends. This CDR3 spans 13 amino acids. CDR3 region: CASSLEGWREQYF. The CDR3 nucleotides are TGTGCCAGCAGTTTAGAGGGTTGGCGGGAGCAGTACTTC.

In nucleotides, the CDR3 is TGTGCCAGCAGCCAAGGCGTAGTATCTGTCTACGAGCAGTACTTC. Residues: CASSQGVVSVYEQYF. The gene calls are TRBV28 and TRBJ2-7; D ambiguous. The CDR3 contains 15 residues. Germline V CDR1 and CDR2: MDHEN, SYDVKM. V gave up 6 bases and J gave up 3 bases, with 18 bases separating them.

At least ten counts were recorded for this clonotype. The chain uses TRBV4-1 and TRBJ1-2; a possible D gene is TRBD1 (6 bases). Trimming stripped 4 bases from V and 5 bases from J, with 14 bases between. Germline V CDR1 and CDR2: MGHRA, YSYEKL. The CDR3 is 14 amino acids. The CDR3 region is CASSPAGGRYGYTF. CDR3 sequence (DNA): TGCGCCAGCAGCCCAGCCGGGGGGCGTTATGGCTACACCTTC.

This clonotype was observed at least ten times. The chain employs TRBV7-2 and TRBJ2-3; TRBD1 aligns across 7 bases. The J segment lost 0 bases and the V segment lost 10 bases, leaving 7 bases of the junction unmatched. CDR1 is SGHTA, CDR2 FQGNSA, per germline. This CDR3 is 14 amino acids long. The CDR3 spells CANRRTGSTDTQYF. In DNA form, the CDR3 reads TGTGCCAACAGGAGGACAGGAAGCACAGATACGCAGTATTTT.

V usage is TRBV7-8 and J usage is TRBJ1-1; D is uncertain. Trimming pared 7 bases from V and 0 bases from J, leaving 12 bases between. Germline CDR1 and CDR2: SGHVS and FQNEAQ. The CDR3 is 14 amino acids. In DNA form, the CDR3 reads TGTGCCAGCACCGCGGACGACCTGAACACTGAAGCTTTCTTT. Its translation: CASTADDLNTEAFF. Full variable domain (remainder filled in from reference TRBV7-8 and TRBJ1-1): GAGVSQSPRYKVAKRGQDVALRCDPISGHVSLFWYQQALGQGPEFLTYFQNEAQLDKSGLPSDRFFAERPEGSVSTLKIQRTQQEDSAVYLCASTADDLNTEAFFGQGTRLTVV.

Notes on this clonotype: This sequence may be a read error, since a much larger clone differs from it by one base. This chain uses TRBV5-1 with TRBJ2-7; TRBD1 matches at 11 bases. Germline values: CDR1 SGHRS, CDR2 YFSETQ. This CDR3 region has 16 residues. The CDR3 sequence is CASSLAMDRGQYEKYF. Here the CDR3 DNA reads TGCGCCAGCAGCTTAGCGATGGACAGGGGGCAATACGAGAAGTACTTC.